Listed below are T cell receptor beta chains from one sample, sequenced in a study of blood T cell repertoires in COVID-19. Produced via immunoSEQ multiplex PCR; TCRdb's table is partial and in-frame only. The data contain 400,000 to 450,000 clones, roughly 85% of them singletons. Input material: peripheral blood. Receptors were obtained from a woman between 25 and 40 years old with active or convalescent COVID-19. CDR3s include the opening cysteine and the closing phenylalanine or tryptophan. D genes are given only for firm matches. The listing skips clone size in some rows; elsewhere it reads once, few, many or a size class.

j_call: TRBJ1-1
v_call: TRBV1
clone_size: -
d_call: -
cdr3_aa: CTSSQGRDRGPLNTEAFF
cdr3_nt: TGCACCAGCAGCCAAGGGCGGGACAGGGGTCCCCTAAACACTGAAGCTTTCTTT

j_call: TRBJ1-6
v_call: TRBV5-1
clone_size: -
d_call: -
cdr3_aa: CASSFGPGIDSPLHF
cdr3_nt: TGCGCCAGCAGCTTCGGCCCAGGGATTGATTCACCCCTCCACTTT

j_call: TRBJ1-1
v_call: TRBV11-2
clone_size: -
d_call: -
cdr3_aa: CASSLSEASNTEAFF
cdr3_nt: TGTGCCAGCAGCTTGTCGGAGGCCAGTAACACTGAAGCTTTCTTT

j_call: TRBJ1-4
v_call: TRBV5-8
clone_size: -
d_call: TRBD1
cdr3_aa: CASSSDRGAGIEKLFF
cdr3_nt: TGTGCCAGCAGCTCGGACAGGGGTGCGGGAATTGAAAAACTGTTTTTT

j_call: TRBJ1-4
v_call: TRBV25-1
clone_size: -
d_call: -
cdr3_aa: CASSDAGDISNEKLFF
cdr3_nt: TGTGCCAGCAGTGACGCCGGGGACATAAGTAATGAAAAACTGTTTTTT

j_call: TRBJ2-2
v_call: TRBV7-2
clone_size: -
d_call: TRBD2
cdr3_aa: CASSLALAERTGELFF
cdr3_nt: TGTGCCAGCAGCTTAGCCCTAGCGGAACGCACCGGGGAGCTGTTTTTT

j_call: TRBJ1-2
v_call: TRBV5-8
clone_size: -
d_call: TRBD1
cdr3_aa: CASSLVGGTGGFYGYTF
cdr3_nt: TGTGCCAGCAGCTTGGTCGGTGGGACAGGGGGCTTTTATGGCTACACCTTC

j_call: TRBJ1-3
v_call: TRBV27
clone_size: -
d_call: -
cdr3_aa: CASSLLSGNTIYF
cdr3_nt: TGTGCCAGCAGTCTATTATCTGGAAACACCATATATTTT

j_call: TRBJ1-5
v_call: TRBV6-1
clone_size: -
d_call: TRBD1
cdr3_aa: CASSEDRLSNQPQHF
cdr3_nt: TGTGCCAGCAGTGAGGACAGGTTGAGCAATCAGCCCCAGCATTTT

j_call: TRBJ1-3
v_call: TRBV5-1
clone_size: -
d_call: TRBD1
cdr3_aa: CASSTDRGSGNTIYF
cdr3_nt: TGCGCCAGCAGTACTGACAGGGGCTCTGGAAACACCATATATTTT

j_call: TRBJ2-7
v_call: TRBV10-3
clone_size: -
d_call: -
cdr3_aa: CAISESYSSSYEQYF
cdr3_nt: TGTGCCATCAGTGAAAGTTACTCGAGCTCCTACGAGCAGTACTTC

j_call: TRBJ1-6
v_call: TRBV5-6
clone_size: -
d_call: TRBD1
cdr3_aa: CASADGTGRNSPLHF
cdr3_nt: TGTGCCAGCGCTGACGGGACAGGTCGGAATTCACCCCTCCACTTT

j_call: TRBJ1-1
v_call: TRBV7-9
clone_size: -
d_call: -
cdr3_aa: CASSLESGTEAFF
cdr3_nt: TGTGCCAGCAGCTTAGAAAGCGGAACTGAAGCTTTCTTT

j_call: TRBJ1-1
v_call: TRBV7-6
clone_size: few
d_call: -
cdr3_aa: CASSLGNGVGSEAFF
cdr3_nt: TGTGCCAGCAGCTTAGGTAACGGAGTCGGGAGTGAAGCTTTCTTT

j_call: TRBJ1-5
v_call: TRBV27
clone_size: -
d_call: -
cdr3_aa: CASSGQPYSNQPQHF
cdr3_nt: TGTGCCAGCAGCGGACAGCCATATAGCAATCAGCCCCAGCATTTT

j_call: TRBJ1-2
v_call: TRBV5-6
clone_size: -
d_call: TRBD1
cdr3_aa: CASSLDEGARGYTF
cdr3_nt: TGTGCCAGCAGCTTGGACGAGGGGGCGCGGGGCTACACCTTC

j_call: TRBJ1-1
v_call: TRBV6-5
clone_size: -
d_call: -
cdr3_aa: CASSRGLMNTEAFF
cdr3_nt: TGTGCCAGCAGCCGAGGGCTCATGAACACTGAAGCTTTCTTT

j_call: TRBJ1-1
v_call: TRBV18
clone_size: -
d_call: -
cdr3_aa: CASSPSPNTEAFF
cdr3_nt: TGTGCCAGCTCCCCCAGTCCCAACACTGAAGCTTTCTTT

j_call: TRBJ2-6
v_call: TRBV14
clone_size: -
d_call: TRBD1
cdr3_aa: CASSQTPGGTGTIHFSGANVLTF
cdr3_nt: TGTGCCAGCAGCCAAACCCCAGGAGGGACAGGGACGATCCACTTCTCTGGGGCCAACGTCCTGACTTTC

j_call: TRBJ2-3
v_call: TRBV5-4
clone_size: -
d_call: TRBD2
cdr3_aa: CASSLKAGRDTDTQYF
cdr3_nt: TGTGCCAGCAGCTTAAAGGCCGGGAGGGACACAGATACGCAGTATTTT

j_call: TRBJ2-1
v_call: TRBV6-1
clone_size: -
d_call: -
cdr3_aa: CASSEVYRTHFF
cdr3_nt: TGTGCCAGCAGTGAAGTTTACAGGACACACTTCTTC

j_call: TRBJ1-6
v_call: TRBV30
clone_size: -
d_call: -
cdr3_aa: CAWNTRTTYNSPLHF
cdr3_nt: TGTGCCTGGAATACCAGAACCACCTATAATTCACCCCTCCACTTT

j_call: TRBJ1-2
v_call: TRBV25-1
clone_size: once
d_call: TRBD1
cdr3_aa: CASSETWTGPLGGYTF
cdr3_nt: TGTGCCAGCAGTGAGACTTGGACAGGTCCTCTGGGGGGCTACACCTTC

j_call: TRBJ2-1
v_call: TRBV5-6
clone_size: once
d_call: TRBD2
cdr3_aa: CASSQPPGEGNEQFF
cdr3_nt: TGTGCCAGCAGCCAACCCCCGGGGGAGGGCAATGAGCAGTTCTTC

j_call: TRBJ2-5
v_call: TRBV5-4
clone_size: -
d_call: -
cdr3_aa: CASRDDTPETQYF
cdr3_nt: TGTGCCAGCAGGGATGACACTCCGGAGACCCAGTACTTC

j_call: TRBJ1-1
v_call: TRBV12-3/TRBV12-4
clone_size: -
d_call: TRBD1
cdr3_aa: CASMGQGKTEAFF
cdr3_nt: TGTGCCAGCATGGGACAGGGAAAAACTGAAGCTTTCTTT

j_call: TRBJ2-7
v_call: TRBV19
clone_size: -
d_call: TRBD2
cdr3_aa: CASSPDPGGAAYEQYF
cdr3_nt: TGTGCCAGTAGTCCTGACCCCGGGGGGGCCGCCTACGAGCAGTACTTC

j_call: TRBJ1-3
v_call: TRBV5-6
clone_size: few
d_call: -
cdr3_aa: CASRPSSGNTIYF
cdr3_nt: TGTGCCAGCAGGCCGAGCTCTGGAAACACCATATATTTT

j_call: TRBJ2-1
v_call: TRBV18
clone_size: -
d_call: -
cdr3_aa: CASSTIGSYNEQFF
cdr3_nt: TGTGCCAGCTCAACCATCGGGTCGTACAATGAGCAGTTCTTC

j_call: TRBJ2-7
v_call: TRBV4-2
clone_size: -
d_call: -
cdr3_aa: CASSQDRSYEQYF
cdr3_nt: TGTGCCAGCAGCCAAGATCGGTCCTACGAGCAGTACTTC

j_call: TRBJ1-5
v_call: TRBV9
clone_size: -
d_call: -
cdr3_aa: CASSPPGVDQPQHF
cdr3_nt: TGTGCCAGCAGCCCCCCCGGGGTCGATCAGCCCCAGCATTTT

j_call: TRBJ1-3
v_call: TRBV2
clone_size: -
d_call: TRBD1
cdr3_aa: CASSEARGQGPARNTIYF
cdr3_nt: TGTGCCAGCAGTGAAGCCCGGGGACAGGGACCCGCCAGAAACACCATATATTTT

j_call: TRBJ1-3
v_call: TRBV19
clone_size: -
d_call: -
cdr3_aa: CASSETFPSGNTIYF
cdr3_nt: TGTGCCAGTAGTGAGACATTTCCCTCTGGAAACACCATATATTTT

j_call: TRBJ2-2
v_call: TRBV4-1
clone_size: -
d_call: TRBD1
cdr3_aa: CASSQRGLSGELFF
cdr3_nt: TGCGCCAGCAGCCAAAGGGGGCTCAGCGGGGAGCTGTTTTTT

j_call: TRBJ2-1
v_call: TRBV7-9
clone_size: -
d_call: TRBD2
cdr3_aa: CASSSISGSYNEQFF
cdr3_nt: TGTGCCAGCAGCTCCATTAGCGGGTCCTACAATGAGCAGTTCTTC

j_call: TRBJ2-1
v_call: TRBV11-2
clone_size: -
d_call: -
cdr3_aa: CASSLEAERSYNEQFF
cdr3_nt: TGTGCCAGCAGCTTAGAGGCTGAGCGGTCCTACAATGAGCAGTTCTTC

j_call: TRBJ2-7
v_call: TRBV12-5
clone_size: -
d_call: TRBD2
cdr3_aa: CASALATSGVYEQYF
cdr3_nt: TGTGCTAGTGCCCTCGCGACTAGCGGGGTCTACGAGCAGTACTTC

j_call: TRBJ2-5
v_call: TRBV4-1
clone_size: -
d_call: -
cdr3_aa: CASSQDWTEQETQYF
cdr3_nt: TGCGCCAGCAGCCAGGACTGGACAGAACAAGAGACCCAGTACTTC

j_call: TRBJ1-1
v_call: TRBV5-1
clone_size: -
d_call: TRBD1
cdr3_aa: CASSSTGVNTEAFF
cdr3_nt: TGCGCCAGCAGCTCGACAGGGGTGAACACTGAAGCTTTCTTT

j_call: TRBJ1-2
v_call: TRBV24-1
clone_size: -
d_call: -
cdr3_aa: CATSAPGYGYTF
cdr3_nt: TGTGCCACCAGTGCTCCAGGTTATGGCTACACCTTC

j_call: TRBJ1-6
v_call: TRBV5-6
clone_size: once
d_call: -
cdr3_aa: CASRQGVNSPLHF
cdr3_nt: TGTGCCAGCAGACAGGGAGTCAATTCACCCCTCCACTTT

j_call: TRBJ1-2
v_call: TRBV6-5
clone_size: -
d_call: -
cdr3_aa: CASIKGGGSYGYTF
cdr3_nt: TGTGCCAGCATCAAAGGGGGGGGCTCCTATGGCTACACCTTC

j_call: TRBJ1-3
v_call: TRBV15
clone_size: -
d_call: -
cdr3_aa: CATSRVAWAENSGNTIYF
cdr3_nt: TGTGCCACCAGCAGAGTGGCGTGGGCAGAGAACTCTGGAAACACCATATATTTT

j_call: TRBJ2-3
v_call: TRBV27
clone_size: -
d_call: -
cdr3_aa: CASSVYRVKTDTQYF
cdr3_nt: TGTGCCAGCAGTGTCTACAGGGTTAAAACAGATACGCAGTATTTT

j_call: TRBJ1-2
v_call: TRBV10-3
clone_size: -
d_call: TRBD1
cdr3_aa: CAISEPGQGGGYTF
cdr3_nt: TGTGCCATCAGTGAGCCCGGACAGGGTGGAGGCTACACCTTC

j_call: TRBJ1-1
v_call: TRBV29-1
clone_size: -
d_call: TRBD1
cdr3_aa: CSVGQGANTEAFF
cdr3_nt: TGCAGCGTCGGACAGGGGGCAAACACTGAAGCTTTCTTT

j_call: TRBJ1-1
v_call: TRBV29-1
clone_size: -
d_call: TRBD1
cdr3_aa: CSVDGTGGWGEAFF
cdr3_nt: TGCAGCGTTGATGGGACAGGGGGCTGGGGTGAAGCTTTCTTT